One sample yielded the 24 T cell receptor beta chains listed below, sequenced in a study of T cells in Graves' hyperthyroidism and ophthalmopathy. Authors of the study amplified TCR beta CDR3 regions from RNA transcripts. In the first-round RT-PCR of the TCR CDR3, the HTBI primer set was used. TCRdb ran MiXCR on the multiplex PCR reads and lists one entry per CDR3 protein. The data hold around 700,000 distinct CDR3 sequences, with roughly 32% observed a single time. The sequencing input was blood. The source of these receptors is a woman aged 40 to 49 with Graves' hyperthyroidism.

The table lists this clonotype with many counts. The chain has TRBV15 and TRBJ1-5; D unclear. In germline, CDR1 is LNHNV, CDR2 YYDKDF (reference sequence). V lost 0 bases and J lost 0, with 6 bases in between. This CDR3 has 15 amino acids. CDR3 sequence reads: CATSREGNSNQPQHF. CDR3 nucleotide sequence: TGTGCCACCAGCAGAGAGGGGAATAGCAATCAGCCCCAGCATTTT.

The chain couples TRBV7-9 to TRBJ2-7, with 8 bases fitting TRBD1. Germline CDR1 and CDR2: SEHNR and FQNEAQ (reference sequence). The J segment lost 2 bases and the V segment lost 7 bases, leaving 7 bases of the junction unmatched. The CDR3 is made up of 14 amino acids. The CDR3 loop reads CASTLGDRTYEQYF. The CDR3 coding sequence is TGTGCCAGCACCCTGGGGGACAGGACCTACGAGCAGTACTTC.

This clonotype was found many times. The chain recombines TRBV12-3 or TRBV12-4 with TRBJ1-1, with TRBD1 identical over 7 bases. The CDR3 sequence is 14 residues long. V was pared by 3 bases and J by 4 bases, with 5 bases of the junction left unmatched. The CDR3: CASSLTGTVTEAFF. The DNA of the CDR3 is TGTGCCAGCAGTTTGACCGGGACAGTCACTGAAGCTTTCTTT.

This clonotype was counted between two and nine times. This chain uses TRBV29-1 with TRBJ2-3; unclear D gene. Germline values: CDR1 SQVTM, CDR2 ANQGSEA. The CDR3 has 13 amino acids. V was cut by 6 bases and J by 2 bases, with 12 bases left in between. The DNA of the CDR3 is TGCAGCGTGACGGAAACAAACACAGATACGCAGTATTTT. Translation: CSVTETNTDTQYF.

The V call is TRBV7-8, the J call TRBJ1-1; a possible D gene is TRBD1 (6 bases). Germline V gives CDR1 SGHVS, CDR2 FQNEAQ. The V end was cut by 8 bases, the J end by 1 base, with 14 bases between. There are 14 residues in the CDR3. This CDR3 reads CASSWDIGNTEAFF. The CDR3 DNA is TGTGCCAGCTCTTGGGACATTGGGAACACTGAAGCTTTCTTT.

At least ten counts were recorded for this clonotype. The CDR3 here is CASSEGEGRYSSGYTF. For the CDR3, the DNA is TGTGCCAGCAGTGAGGGGGAGGGCCGTTATTCGAGTGGCTACACCTTC. This rearrangement joins TRBV2 to TRBJ1-2; perhaps TRBD1 as D (5 bases). This CDR3 spans 16 amino acids. Germline V gene lookup returns CDR1 SNHLY and CDR2 FYNNEI. V lost 3 bases, J lost 7 bases, and 21 bases lay in between.

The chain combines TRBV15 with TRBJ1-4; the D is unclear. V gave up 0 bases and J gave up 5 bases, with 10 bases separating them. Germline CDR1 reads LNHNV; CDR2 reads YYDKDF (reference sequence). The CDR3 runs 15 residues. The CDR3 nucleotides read TGTGCCACCAGCAGAGATGAGTGGGGAAATGAAAAACTGTTTTTT. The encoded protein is CATSRDEWGNEKLFF.

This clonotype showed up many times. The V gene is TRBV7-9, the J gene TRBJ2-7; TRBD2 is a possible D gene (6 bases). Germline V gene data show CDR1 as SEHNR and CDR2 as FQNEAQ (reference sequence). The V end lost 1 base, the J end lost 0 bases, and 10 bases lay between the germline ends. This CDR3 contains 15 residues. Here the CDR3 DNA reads TGTGCCAGCAGCTTAGGCGGGGATGTCTCCTACGAGCAGTACTTC. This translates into CASSLGGDVSYEQYF.

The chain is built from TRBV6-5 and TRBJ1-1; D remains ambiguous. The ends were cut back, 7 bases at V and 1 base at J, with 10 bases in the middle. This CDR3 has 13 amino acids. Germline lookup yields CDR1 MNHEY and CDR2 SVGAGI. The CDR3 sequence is CASTRRENTEAFF. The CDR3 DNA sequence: TGTGCCAGCACTAGGCGAGAGAACACTGAAGCTTTCTTT.

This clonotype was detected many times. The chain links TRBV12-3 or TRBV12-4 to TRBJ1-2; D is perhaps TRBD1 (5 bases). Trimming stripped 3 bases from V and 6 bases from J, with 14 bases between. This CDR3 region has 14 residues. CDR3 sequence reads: CASSFIGRADGYTF. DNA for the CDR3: TGTGCCAGCAGTTTCATTGGCAGGGCTGATGGCTACACCTTC.

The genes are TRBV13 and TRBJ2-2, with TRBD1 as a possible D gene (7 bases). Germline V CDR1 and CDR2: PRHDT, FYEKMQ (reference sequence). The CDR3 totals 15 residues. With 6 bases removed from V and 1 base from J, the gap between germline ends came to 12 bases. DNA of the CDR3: TGTGCCAGCAGTCGCAGGGGGGTGAACACCGGGGAGCTGTTTTTT. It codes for CASSRRGVNTGELFF.

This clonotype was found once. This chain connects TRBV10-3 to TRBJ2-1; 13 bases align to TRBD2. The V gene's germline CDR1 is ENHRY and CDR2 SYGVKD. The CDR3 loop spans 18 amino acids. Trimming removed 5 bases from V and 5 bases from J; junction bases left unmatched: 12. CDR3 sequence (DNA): TGTGCCATCAGTAATCGACTAGCGGGGGGCGCAGCGAACAATGAGCAGTTCTTC. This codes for CAISNRLAGGAANNEQFF.

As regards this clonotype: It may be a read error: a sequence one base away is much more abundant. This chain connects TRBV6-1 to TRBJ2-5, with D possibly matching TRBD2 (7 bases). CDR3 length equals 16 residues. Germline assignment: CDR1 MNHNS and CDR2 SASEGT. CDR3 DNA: TGTGCCATCAGGACGTCGACGGGGGGCTCCAGAGAGACCCAGAACTTC. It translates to CAIRTSTGGSRETQNF.

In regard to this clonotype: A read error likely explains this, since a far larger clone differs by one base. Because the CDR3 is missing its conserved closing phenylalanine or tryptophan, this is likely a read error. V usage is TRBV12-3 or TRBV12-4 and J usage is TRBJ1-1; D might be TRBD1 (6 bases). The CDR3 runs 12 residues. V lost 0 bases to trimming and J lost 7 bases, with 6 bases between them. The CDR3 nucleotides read TGTGCCAGCAGTTTAGCAGGGGGTGAAGCTTTCGTT. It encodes CASSLAGGEAFV.

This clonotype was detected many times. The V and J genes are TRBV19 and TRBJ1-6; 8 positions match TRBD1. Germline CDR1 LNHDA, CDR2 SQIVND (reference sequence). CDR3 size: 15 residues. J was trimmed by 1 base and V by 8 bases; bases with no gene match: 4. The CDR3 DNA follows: TGTGCCAGTGGACAGGGCCGGTCCTATAATTCACCCCTCCACTTT. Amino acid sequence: CASGQGRSYNSPLHF.

The CDR3 nucleotides read TGTGCCAGCAAGGCCGGGACAGGGATCACTGAAGCTTTCTTT. Protein: CASKAGTGITEAFF. The chain has TRBV7-9 and TRBJ1-1; 9 bases match TRBD1. Germline CDR1 and CDR2: SEHNR and FQNEAQ (reference sequence). J was trimmed by 4 bases and V by 7 bases; bases with no gene match: 7. The length of the CDR3 is 14 residues.

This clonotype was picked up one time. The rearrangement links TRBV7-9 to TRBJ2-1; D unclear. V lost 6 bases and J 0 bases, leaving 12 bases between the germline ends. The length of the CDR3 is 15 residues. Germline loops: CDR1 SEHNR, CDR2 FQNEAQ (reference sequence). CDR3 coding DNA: TGTGCCAGCAGTCGGATTCTAGGCTCCTACAATGAGCAGTTCTTC. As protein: CASSRILGSYNEQFF.

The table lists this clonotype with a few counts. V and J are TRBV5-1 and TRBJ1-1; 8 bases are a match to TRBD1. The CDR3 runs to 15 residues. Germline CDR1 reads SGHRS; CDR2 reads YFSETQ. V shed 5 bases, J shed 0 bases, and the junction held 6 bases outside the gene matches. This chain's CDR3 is CASSWTGTMNTEAFF. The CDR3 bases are TGCGCCAGCAGTTGGACAGGGACGATGAACACTGAAGCTTTCTTT.

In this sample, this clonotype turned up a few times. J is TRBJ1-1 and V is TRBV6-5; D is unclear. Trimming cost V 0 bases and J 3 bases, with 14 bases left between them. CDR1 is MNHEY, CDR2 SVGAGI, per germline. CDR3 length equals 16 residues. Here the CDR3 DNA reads TGTGCCAGCAGTTACTCGAAGCAGGCGTGGGACACTGAAGCTTTCTTT. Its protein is CASSYSKQAWDTEAFF.

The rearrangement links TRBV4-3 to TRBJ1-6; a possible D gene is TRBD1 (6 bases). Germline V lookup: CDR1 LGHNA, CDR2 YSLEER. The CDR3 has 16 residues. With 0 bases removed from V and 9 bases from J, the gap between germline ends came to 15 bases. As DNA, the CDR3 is TGCGCCAGCAGCCAAGATAAGACCCCAGGGGTTTCACCCCTCCACTTT. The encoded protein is CASSQDKTPGVSPLHF.

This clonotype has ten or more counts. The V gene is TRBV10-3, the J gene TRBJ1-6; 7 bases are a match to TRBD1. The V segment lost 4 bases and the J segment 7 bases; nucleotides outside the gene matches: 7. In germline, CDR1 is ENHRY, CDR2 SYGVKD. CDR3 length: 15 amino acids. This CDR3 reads CAISVQGRGNSPLHF. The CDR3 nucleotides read TGTGCCATCAGTGTACAGGGGAGGGGGAATTCACCCCTCCACTTT.

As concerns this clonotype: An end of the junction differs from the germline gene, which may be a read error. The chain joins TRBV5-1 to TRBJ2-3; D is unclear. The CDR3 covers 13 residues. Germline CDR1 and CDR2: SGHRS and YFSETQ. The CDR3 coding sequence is TGTGCCAGCAGCTTGGACGTCACAGATACGCAGTATTTT. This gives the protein CASSLDVTDTQYF.

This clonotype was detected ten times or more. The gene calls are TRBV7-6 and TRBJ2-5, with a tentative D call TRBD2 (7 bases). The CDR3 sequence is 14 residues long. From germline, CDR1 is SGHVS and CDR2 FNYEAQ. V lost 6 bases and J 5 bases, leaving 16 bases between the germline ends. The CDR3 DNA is TGTGCCAGCAGTCAAGGGGGGGGTCGCGAGACCCAGTACTTC. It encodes CASSQGGGRETQYF.

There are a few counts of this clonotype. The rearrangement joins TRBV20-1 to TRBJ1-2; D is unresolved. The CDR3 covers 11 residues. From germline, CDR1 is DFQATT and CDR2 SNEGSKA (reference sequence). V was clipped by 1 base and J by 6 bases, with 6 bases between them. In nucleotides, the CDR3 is TGCAGTGCTAGAGGGGAAGATGGCTACACCTTC. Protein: CSARGEDGYTF.